The 10 T cell receptor beta chains below were found in one sample sequenced in a study of blood T cell repertoires in COVID-19. Sequenced by immunoSEQ multiplex PCR; TCRdb stores in-frame clones only, minus some. This sample yields 93,000 or so clones, of which around nine tenths are seen a single time; approximately 17% belongs to the top ten. Sequencing used peripheral blood. These receptors originate from a woman over 75 in a cohort sampled during active COVID-19.

V is TRBV5-1 and J is TRBJ2-5; D unclear. Germline CDR1 is SGHRS and CDR2 is YFSETQ. Between the trimmed V and J ends, which lost 1 base and 2 bases, there was a span of 9 bases. There are 14 residues in the CDR3. This chain's CDR3 is CASSLKSLQETQYF. The CDR3 coding sequence is TGCGCCAGCAGCTTGAAAAGCTTACAAGAGACCCAGTACTTC.

The chain employs TRBV7-2 and TRBJ2-1; D is possibly TRBD1 (6 bases). With 0 bases removed from V and 9 bases from J, the gap between germline ends came to 18 bases. This CDR3 region has 16 residues. The germline V gene encodes CDR1 SGHTA and CDR2 FQGNSA. The CDR3 nucleotides read TGTGCCAGCAGCTTAGCGTTAGTACAGGGTATCGGTGAGCAGTTCTTC. Amino acid sequence: CASSLALVQGIGEQFF.

The genes are TRBV20-1 and TRBJ2-7; a weak D match, TRBD1 (5 bases). V lost 3 bases to trimming and J lost 0 bases, with 9 bases between them. The germline CDR1 and CDR2 sequences are DFQATT and SNEGSKA (reference sequence). The CDR3 extends over 13 amino acids. The CDR3 DNA reads TGCAGTGCTAGTGGACACAACTCCTACGAGCAGTACTTC. Protein sequence: CSASGHNSYEQYF.

This chain links TRBV5-6 with TRBJ2-7; 9 bases are shared with TRBD1. With 4 bases clipped from V and 5 bases from J, the junction kept 10 bases outside the gene matches. The CDR3 runs to 15 residues. The germline V gene encodes CDR1 SGHDT and CDR2 YYEEEE. Here the CDR3 reads CASSPGTGYSNEQYF. The CDR3 DNA is TGTGCCAGCAGCCCGGGGACAGGGTATTCCAACGAGCAGTACTTC.

The CDR3 loop is CASSPGQTLYEQYF. CDR3 DNA sequence: TGTGCCAGCAGCCCGGGACAGACTCTTTACGAGCAGTACTTC. The chain joins TRBV9 to TRBJ2-7; 7 positions match TRBD1. Germline V gene data show CDR1 as SGDLS and CDR2 as YYNGEE. Unmatched junction bases numbered 8, after V lost 4 bases and J lost 4 bases. There are 14 residues in the CDR3.

The V and J genes are TRBV19 and TRBJ1-1, with D unclear. The CDR3 runs to 15 residues. Germline lookup yields CDR1 LNHDA and CDR2 SQIVND (reference sequence). V gave up 8 bases and J gave up 6 bases, with 22 bases separating them. This CDR3 is CASLNGGIVVSEAFF. The CDR3 nucleotides read TGTGCCAGTCTTAACGGCGGTATTGTGGTGTCTGAAGCTTTCTTT.

This clone was recorded once. The V and J genes are TRBV18 and TRBJ1-2; perhaps TRBD1 as D (5 bases). CDR1 is KGHSH and CDR2 is LQKENI in the germline V gene. The germline V and J ends were trimmed by 3 bases and 3 bases, with 17 bases remaining between them. The CDR3 is 16 residues long. The CDR3 spells CASSPNTGVRDYGYTF. CDR3 bases: TGTGCCAGCTCACCCAATACTGGAGTCAGGGACTATGGCTACACCTTC.

V is TRBV27 and J is TRBJ2-5, with a tentative D call TRBD1 (6 bases). The length of the CDR3 is 12 residues. V lost 8 bases to trimming and J lost 5 bases, with 12 bases between them. Germline V gene sequence: CDR1 MNHEY, CDR2 SMNVEV (reference sequence). The CDR3: CASRQGMETQYF. The CDR3 DNA reads TGTGCCAGCCGGCAGGGGATGGAGACCCAGTACTTC.

The chain links TRBV30 to TRBJ2-3; 7 bases map to TRBD2. Per the germline V gene, CDR1 is GTSNPN and CDR2 is SVGIG (reference sequence). V lost 5 bases and J lost 4; bases outside the gene matches: 6. This CDR3 has 13 residues. CDR3 DNA: TGTGCCTGGGCCGGTCTAGCGGCAGATACGCAGTATTTT. Translating gives CAWAGLAADTQYF.

The chain uses TRBV7-8 and TRBJ1-3, with D possibly TRBD1 on 5 matching bases. This CDR3 contains 15 residues. V was shortened by 2 bases and J by 1 base, with 9 bases between the two germline ends. The germline V gene encodes CDR1 SGHVS and CDR2 FQNEAQ. DNA for the CDR3: TGTGCCAGCAGCTTACCCACAGGATCTGGAAACACCATATATTTT. Amino acid sequence: CASSLPTGSGNTIYF.